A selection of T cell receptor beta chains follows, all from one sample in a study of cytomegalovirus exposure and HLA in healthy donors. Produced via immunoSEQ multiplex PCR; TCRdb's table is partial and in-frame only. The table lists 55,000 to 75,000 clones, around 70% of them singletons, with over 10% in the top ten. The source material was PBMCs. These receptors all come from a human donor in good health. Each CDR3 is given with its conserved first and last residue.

CASSPPGDRRYEQYF	15	TRBV6-5	TRBJ2-7
CASSPTGLNTEAFF	14	TRBV7-9	TRBJ1-1
CASSYATGGNQPQHF	15	TRBV6-5	TRBJ1-5
CASSEEGGKANVLTF	15	TRBV6-4	TRBJ2-6
CSVRGREQFF	10	TRBV29-1	TRBJ2-1
CASMGRGRSYEQYF	14	TRBV6-5	TRBJ2-7
CASRRNRGGTDTQYF	15	TRBV6-5	TRBJ2-3
CAWSVRGYEQYF	12	TRBV30	TRBJ2-7
CASSSGRANNEQFF	14	TRBV18	TRBJ2-1
CASSLYMNNQPQHF	14	TRBV5-5	TRBJ1-5
CASSEGRLAGGRRYNEQFF	19	TRBV6-1	TRBJ2-1
CASSFSGNTGELFF	14	TRBV5-4	TRBJ2-2
CASSPDRVQETQYF	14	TRBV18	TRBJ2-5
CASSDLAGEGFYEQYF	16	TRBV7-9	TRBJ2-7
CASSLGLASSTDTQYF	16	TRBV5-6	TRBJ2-3
CASSLAGGGTNEKLFF	16	TRBV28	TRBJ1-4